Included here is one T cell receptor (beta chain) sequence, with context. Its matching antigen is unknown. Pooled together were second doses at about 4 or about 12 weeks. The data belong to a study of T cell responses to AZD1222 COVID-19 vaccine. Measured with immunoSEQ multiplex PCR; TCRdb has only the in-frame clones, and not every one. In the table there are about 19,000 clones, about four fifths of which are singletons. The CDR3 is made up of 15 amino acids. Looked up from germline, CDR1 is SGHTA and CDR2 is FQGTGA. The V segment lost 5 bases and the J segment 1 base; nucleotides outside the gene matches: 4. Points from the study as a whole: Samples come after the peak T cell response, not at day 14. Across the whole spike, CD4 TCRs peaked at regions 160-218 and 743-854. Females made up more of the donors, who were largely white British, and clonal diversity may have come out too low.

The clonotype comes from an adult who received the AZD1222 COVID-19 vaccine. This chain links TRBV7-3 with TRBJ1-1; 10 positions match TRBD1. The source was peripheral blood, collected 28 days after the second AZD1222 dose. For the CDR3, the DNA is TGTGCCAGCAGCCCAGGGACAGGGGCGAACACTGAAGCTTTCTTT. Its translation: CASSPGTGANTEAFF.